This T cell receptor beta chain was obtained from a study of spatial heterogeneity in lung cancer. TCRdb redid the calling of the 5' RACE reads with MiXCR, one entry per CDR3 protein. Of approximately 92,000 distinct CDR3 sequences in the sample, roughly 12% were seen once. The germline CDR1 and CDR2 sequences are LGHDT and YNNKEL (reference sequence). The ends were cut back, 6 bases at V and 3 bases at J, with 23 bases in the middle. The CDR3 runs to 17 residues. Stated time point: sample taken at primary tumor resection. Unsorted whole RNA from tumor, nontumor lung or frozen PBMC underwent sequencing. In its sample, this clonotype was seen a few times.

This specimen was PBMCs, taken at surgery. The source of this sequence is a male donor with early-stage non-small cell lung cancer. The genes are TRBV3-1 and TRBJ1-1; weak D call: TRBD1 (5 bases). CDR3 in DNA: TGTGCCAGCAGGGGGACGTCCGCCCCCGGGGGGGACACTGAAGCTTTCTTT. It is translated as CASRGTSAPGGDTEAFF.